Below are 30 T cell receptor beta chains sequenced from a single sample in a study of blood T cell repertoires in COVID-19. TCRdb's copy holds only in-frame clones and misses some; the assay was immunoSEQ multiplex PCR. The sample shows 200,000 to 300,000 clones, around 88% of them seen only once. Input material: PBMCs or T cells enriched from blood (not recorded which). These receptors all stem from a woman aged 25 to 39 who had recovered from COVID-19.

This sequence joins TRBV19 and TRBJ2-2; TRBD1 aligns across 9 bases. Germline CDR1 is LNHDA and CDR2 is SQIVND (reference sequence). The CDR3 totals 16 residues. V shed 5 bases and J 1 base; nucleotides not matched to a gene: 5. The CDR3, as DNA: TGTGCCAGTAGTCTCCAGGGACAGGGGAACACCGGGGAGCTGTTTTTT. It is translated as CASSLQGQGNTGELFF.

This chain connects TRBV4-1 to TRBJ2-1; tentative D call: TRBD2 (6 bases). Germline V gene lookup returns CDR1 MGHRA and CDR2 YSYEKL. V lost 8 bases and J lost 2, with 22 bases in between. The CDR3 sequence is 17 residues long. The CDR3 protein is CASSGRRDSFTYNEQFF. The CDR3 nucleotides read TGCGCCAGCTCTGGAAGGAGGGATAGCTTCACCTACAATGAGCAGTTCTTC.

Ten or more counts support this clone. The CDR3 DNA reads TGTGCCAGCAGTGTGCGGACTAGCGGGAACCCCTCCTACGAGCAGTACTTC. It codes for CASSVRTSGNPSYEQYF. V usage is TRBV6-1 and J usage is TRBJ2-7; 12 nucleotides line up with TRBD2. The CDR3 contains 17 residues. The germline gives CDR1 MNHNS, CDR2 SASEGT. Losses at the gene ends were 4 bases for V and 0 bases for J; bases not matched to a gene: 7.

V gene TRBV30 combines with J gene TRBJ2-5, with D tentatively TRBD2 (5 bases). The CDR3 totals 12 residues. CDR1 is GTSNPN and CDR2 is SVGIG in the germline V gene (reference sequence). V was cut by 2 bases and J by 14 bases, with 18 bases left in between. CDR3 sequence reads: CAWSPLISGEYF. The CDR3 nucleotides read TGTGCCTGGAGTCCCCTGATCAGCGGAGAATACTTC.

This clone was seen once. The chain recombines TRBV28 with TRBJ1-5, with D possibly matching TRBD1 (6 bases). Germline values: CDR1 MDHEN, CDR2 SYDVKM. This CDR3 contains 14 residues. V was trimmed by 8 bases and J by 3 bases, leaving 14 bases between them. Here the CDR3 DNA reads TGTGCCAGCCGTGGGGGGGGCTCCAATCAGCCCCAGCATTTT. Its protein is CASRGGGSNQPQHF.

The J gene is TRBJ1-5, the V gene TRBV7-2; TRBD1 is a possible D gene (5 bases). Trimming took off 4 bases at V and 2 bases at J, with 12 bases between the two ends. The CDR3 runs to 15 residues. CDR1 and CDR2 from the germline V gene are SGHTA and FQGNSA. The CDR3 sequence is CASSWGGSRNQPQHF. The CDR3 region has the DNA TGTGCCAGCAGCTGGGGCGGGAGCCGCAATCAGCCCCAGCATTTT.

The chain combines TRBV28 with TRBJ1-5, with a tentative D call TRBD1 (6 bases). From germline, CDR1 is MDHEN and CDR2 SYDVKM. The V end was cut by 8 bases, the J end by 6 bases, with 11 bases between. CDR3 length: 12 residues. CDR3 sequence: CASVQGSQPQHF. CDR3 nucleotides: TGTGCCAGCGTACAGGGATCTCAGCCCCAGCATTTT.

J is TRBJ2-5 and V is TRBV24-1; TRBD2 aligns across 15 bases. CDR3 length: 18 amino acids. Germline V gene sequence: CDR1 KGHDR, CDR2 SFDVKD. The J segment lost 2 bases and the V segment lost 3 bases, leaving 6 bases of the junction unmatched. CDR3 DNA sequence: TGTGCCACCAGTGATGCCAGGGGACTAGCGGGGGGACAAGAGACCCAGTACTTC. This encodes CATSDARGLAGGQETQYF.

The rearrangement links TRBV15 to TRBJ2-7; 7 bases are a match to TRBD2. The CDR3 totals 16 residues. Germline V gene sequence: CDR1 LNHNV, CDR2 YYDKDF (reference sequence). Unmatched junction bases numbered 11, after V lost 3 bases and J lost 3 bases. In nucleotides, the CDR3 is TGTGCCACCAGCAGCGTCCAAGCGGGATGGGACTACGAGCAGTACTTC. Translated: CATSSVQAGWDYEQYF. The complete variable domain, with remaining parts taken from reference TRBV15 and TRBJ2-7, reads DAMVIQNPRYQVTQFGKPVTLSCSQTLNHNVMYWYQQKSSQAPKLLFHYYDKDFNNEADTPDNFQSRRPNTSFCFLDIRSPGLGDTAMYLCATSSVQAGWDYEQYFGPGTRLTVT.

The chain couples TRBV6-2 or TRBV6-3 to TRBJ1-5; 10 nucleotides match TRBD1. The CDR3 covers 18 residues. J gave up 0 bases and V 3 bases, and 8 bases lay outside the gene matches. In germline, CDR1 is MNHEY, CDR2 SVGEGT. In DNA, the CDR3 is TGTGCCAGCAGTTATCCGACAGGGGGCGGATATAGCAATCAGCCCCAGCATTTT. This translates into CASSYPTGGGYSNQPQHF.

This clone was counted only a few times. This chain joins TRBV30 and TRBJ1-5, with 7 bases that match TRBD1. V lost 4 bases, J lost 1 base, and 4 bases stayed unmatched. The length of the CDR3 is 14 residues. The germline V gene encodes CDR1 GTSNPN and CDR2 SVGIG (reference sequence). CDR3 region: CAWKMGQSNQPQHF. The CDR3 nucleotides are TGTGCCTGGAAGATGGGACAGAGCAATCAGCCCCAGCATTTT.

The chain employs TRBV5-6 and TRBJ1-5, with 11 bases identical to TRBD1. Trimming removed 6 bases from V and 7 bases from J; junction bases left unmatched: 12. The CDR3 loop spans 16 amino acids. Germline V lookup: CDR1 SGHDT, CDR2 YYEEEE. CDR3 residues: CASTIGTGGVRQPQHF. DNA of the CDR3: TGTGCCAGCACCATTGGGACAGGGGGAGTTCGGCAGCCCCAGCATTTT.

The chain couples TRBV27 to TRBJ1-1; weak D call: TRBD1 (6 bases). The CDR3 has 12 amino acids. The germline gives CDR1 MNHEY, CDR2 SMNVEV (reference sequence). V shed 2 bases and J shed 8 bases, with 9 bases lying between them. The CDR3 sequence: CASSLGDREAFF. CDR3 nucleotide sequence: TGTGCCAGCAGTTTAGGTGACAGGGAAGCTTTCTTT.

CDR3 DNA: TGTGCCAGCAGTGAATGGTCGCGAGGGTACGAGCAGTACTTC. Its protein product is CASSEWSRGYEQYF. This sequence joins TRBV25-1 and TRBJ2-7, with a tentative D call TRBD2 (5 bases). The CDR3 is 14 residues long. Germline CDR1 reads MGHDK; CDR2 reads SYGVNS. The V gene lost 1 base and the J gene lost 4 bases, with 11 bases spanning the gap.

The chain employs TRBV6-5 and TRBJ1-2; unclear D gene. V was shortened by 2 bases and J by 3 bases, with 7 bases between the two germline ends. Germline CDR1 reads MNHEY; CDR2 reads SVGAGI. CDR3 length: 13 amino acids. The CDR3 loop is CASSYLQDYGYTF. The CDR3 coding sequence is TGTGCCAGCAGTTACCTCCAGGACTATGGCTACACCTTC.

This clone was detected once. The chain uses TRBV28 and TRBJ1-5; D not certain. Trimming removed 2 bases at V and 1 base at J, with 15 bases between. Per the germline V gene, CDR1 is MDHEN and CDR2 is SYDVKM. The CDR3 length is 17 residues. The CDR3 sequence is CASSLSSGRMSNQPQHF. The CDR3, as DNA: TGTGCCAGCAGTTTAAGTTCGGGGAGGATGAGCAATCAGCCCCAGCATTTT. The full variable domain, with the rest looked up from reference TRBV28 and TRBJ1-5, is DVKVTQSSRYLVKRTGEKVFLECVQDMDHENMFWYRQDPGLGLRLIYFSYDVKMKEKGDIPEGYSVSREKKERFSLILESASTNQTSMYLCASSLSSGRMSNQPQHFGDGTRLSIL.

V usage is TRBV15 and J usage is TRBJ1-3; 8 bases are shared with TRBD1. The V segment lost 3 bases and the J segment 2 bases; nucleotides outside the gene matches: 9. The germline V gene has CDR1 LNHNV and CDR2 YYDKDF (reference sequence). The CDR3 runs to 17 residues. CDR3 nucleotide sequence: TGTGCCACCAGCAGGCTGCAGGGGGCAAAGGCTGGAAACACCATATATTTT. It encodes CATSRLQGAKAGNTIYF.

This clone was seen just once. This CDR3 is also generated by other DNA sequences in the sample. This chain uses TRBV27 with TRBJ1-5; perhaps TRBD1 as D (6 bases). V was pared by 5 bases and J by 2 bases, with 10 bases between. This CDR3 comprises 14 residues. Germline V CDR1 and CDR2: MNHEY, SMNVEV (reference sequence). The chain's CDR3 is CASSLGGGNQPQHF. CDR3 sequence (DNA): TGTGCCAGCAGTCTAGGGGGAGGCAATCAGCCCCAGCATTTT.

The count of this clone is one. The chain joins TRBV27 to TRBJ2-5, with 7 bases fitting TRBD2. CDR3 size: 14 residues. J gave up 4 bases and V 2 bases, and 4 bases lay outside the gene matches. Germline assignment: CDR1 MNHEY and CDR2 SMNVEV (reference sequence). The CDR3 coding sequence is TGTGCCAGCAGTTTAAACGGGGGGATAGAGACCCAGTACTTC. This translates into CASSLNGGIETQYF.

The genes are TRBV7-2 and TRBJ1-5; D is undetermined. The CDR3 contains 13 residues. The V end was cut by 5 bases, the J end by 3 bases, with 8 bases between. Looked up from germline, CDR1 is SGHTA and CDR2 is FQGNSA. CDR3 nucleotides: TGTGCCAGCAGCAGGGAGTACAATCAGCCCCAGCATTTT. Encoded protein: CASSREYNQPQHF.

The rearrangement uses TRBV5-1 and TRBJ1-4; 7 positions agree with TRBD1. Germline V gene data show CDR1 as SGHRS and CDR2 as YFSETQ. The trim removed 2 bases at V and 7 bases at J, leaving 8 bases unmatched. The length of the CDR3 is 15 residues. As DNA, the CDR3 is TGCGCCAGCAGCTTACAGGGGACGGAGGTTGAAAAACTGTTTTTT. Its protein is CASSLQGTEVEKLFF.

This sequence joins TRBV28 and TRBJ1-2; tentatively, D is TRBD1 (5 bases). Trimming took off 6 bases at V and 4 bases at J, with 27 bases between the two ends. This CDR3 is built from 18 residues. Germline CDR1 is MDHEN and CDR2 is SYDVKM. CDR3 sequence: CASSLGGSLAAGIYGYTF. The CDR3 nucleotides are TGTGCCAGCAGCCTGGGGGGGTCTCTCGCCGCGGGGATCTATGGCTACACCTTC.

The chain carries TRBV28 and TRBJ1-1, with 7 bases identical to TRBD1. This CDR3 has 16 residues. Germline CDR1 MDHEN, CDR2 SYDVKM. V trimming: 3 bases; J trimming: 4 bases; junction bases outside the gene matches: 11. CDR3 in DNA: TGTGCCAGCAGTTTGAGAGGGGGCTTATCGGGCACTGAAGCTTTCTTT. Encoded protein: CASSLRGGLSGTEAFF.

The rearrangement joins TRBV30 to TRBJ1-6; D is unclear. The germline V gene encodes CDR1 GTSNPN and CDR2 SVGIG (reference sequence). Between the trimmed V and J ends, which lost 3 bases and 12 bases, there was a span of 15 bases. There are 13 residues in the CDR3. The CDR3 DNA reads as TGTGCCTGGAGCGAAACCCACAACATACCCCTCCACTTT. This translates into CAWSETHNIPLHF. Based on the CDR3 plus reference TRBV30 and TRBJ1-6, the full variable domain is SQTIHQWPATLVQPVGSPLSLECTVEGTSNPNLYWYRQAAGRGLQLLFYSVGIGQISSEVPQNLSASRPQDRQFILSSKKLLLSDSGFYLCAWSETHNIPLHFGNGTRLTVT.

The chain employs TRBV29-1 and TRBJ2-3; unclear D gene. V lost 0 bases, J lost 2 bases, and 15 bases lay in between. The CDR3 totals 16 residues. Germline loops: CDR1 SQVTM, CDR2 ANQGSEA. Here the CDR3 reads CSVEDKWYSDTDTQYF. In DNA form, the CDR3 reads TGCAGCGTTGAAGATAAATGGTACTCCGACACAGATACGCAGTATTTT.

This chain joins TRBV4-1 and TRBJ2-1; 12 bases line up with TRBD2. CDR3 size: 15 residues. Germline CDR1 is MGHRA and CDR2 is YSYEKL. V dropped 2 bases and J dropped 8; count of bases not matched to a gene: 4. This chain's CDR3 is CASSQLAGGGYEQFF. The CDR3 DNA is TGCGCCAGCAGCCAACTAGCGGGAGGGGGGTATGAGCAGTTCTTC.

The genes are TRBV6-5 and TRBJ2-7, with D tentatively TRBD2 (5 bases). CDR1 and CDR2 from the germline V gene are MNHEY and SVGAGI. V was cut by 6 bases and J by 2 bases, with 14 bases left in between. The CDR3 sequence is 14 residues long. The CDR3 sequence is CASRPRREAYEQYF. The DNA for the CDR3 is TGTGCCAGCAGACCTCGCCGGGAAGCCTACGAGCAGTACTTC.

The CDR3 spells CASRTDSSRYNYGYTF. CDR3 in DNA: TGTGCCAGCAGGACGGACAGTTCACGATATAATTATGGCTACACCTTC. This chain joins TRBV28 and TRBJ1-2; TRBD1 might be the D (6 bases). Trimming stripped 6 bases from V and 5 bases from J, with 22 bases between. The germline V gene encodes CDR1 MDHEN and CDR2 SYDVKM. The CDR3 covers 16 residues.

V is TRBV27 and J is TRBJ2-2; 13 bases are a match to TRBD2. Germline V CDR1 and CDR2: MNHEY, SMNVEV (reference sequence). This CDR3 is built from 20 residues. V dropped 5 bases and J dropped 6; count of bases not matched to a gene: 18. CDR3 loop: CASSRIFVTSGRAMPGELFF. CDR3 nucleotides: TGTGCCAGCAGTCGCATCTTTGTAACTAGCGGGAGGGCCATGCCCGGGGAGCTGTTTTTT.

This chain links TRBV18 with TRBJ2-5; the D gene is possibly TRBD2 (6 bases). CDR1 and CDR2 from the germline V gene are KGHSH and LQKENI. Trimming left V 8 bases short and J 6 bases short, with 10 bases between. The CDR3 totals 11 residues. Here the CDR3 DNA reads TGTGCCAGCACCGGGGGAAAGACCCAGTACTTC. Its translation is CASTGGKTQYF.